In its sample, the clone carrying this TCR beta chain was seen a few times. TCRdb's table, derived via immunoSEQ multiplex PCR, lists solely in-frame clones and lacks some. The sample yields about 88,000 clones, under 95% seen once. V lost 5 bases to trimming and J lost 4 bases, with 15 bases between them. The CDR3 runs to 15 residues. Germline values: CDR1 SNHLY, CDR2 FYNNEI. The data are from a study of technical replicates of blood from four donors. This chain joins TRBV2 and TRBJ1-5, with a tentative D call TRBD1 (5 bases). The receptor was derived from a human donor in good health. What was sequenced was T cells isolated from PBMCs. CDR3 amino acids: CASSPGRGPNQPQHF. The CDR3 DNA is TGTGCCAGCAGTCCCGGGCGGGGCCCTAATCAGCCCCAGCATTTT.